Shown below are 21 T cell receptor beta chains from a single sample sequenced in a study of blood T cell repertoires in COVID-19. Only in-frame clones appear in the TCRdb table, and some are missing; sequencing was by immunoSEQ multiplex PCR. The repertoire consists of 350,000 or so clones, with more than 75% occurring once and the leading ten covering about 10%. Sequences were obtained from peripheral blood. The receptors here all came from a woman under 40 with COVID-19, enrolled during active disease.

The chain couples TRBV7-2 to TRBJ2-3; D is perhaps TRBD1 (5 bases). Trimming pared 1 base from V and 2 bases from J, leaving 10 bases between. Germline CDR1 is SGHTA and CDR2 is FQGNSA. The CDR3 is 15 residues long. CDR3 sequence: CASSLEGPYTDTQYF. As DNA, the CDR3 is TGTGCCAGCAGCTTAGAGGGGCCGTACACAGATACGCAGTATTTT.

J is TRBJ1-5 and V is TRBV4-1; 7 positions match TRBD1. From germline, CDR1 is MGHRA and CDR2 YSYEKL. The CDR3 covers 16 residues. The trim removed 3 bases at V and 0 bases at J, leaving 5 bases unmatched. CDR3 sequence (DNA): TGCGCCAGCAGCCAGAATGCAGGGGGTAGCAATCAGCCCCAGCATTTT. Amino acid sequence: CASSQNAGGSNQPQHF.

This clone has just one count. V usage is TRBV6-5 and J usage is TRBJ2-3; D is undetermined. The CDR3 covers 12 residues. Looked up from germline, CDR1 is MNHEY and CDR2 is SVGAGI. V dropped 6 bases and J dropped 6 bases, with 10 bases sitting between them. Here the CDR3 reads CASRQLADTQYF. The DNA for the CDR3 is TGTGCCAGCAGACAGCTCGCGGATACGCAGTATTTT.

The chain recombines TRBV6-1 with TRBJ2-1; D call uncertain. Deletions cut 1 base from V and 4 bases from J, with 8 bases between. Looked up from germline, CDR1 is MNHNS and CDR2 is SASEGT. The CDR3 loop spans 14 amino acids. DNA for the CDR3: TGTGCCAGCAGTGAAGGTGCTAGATACAATGAGCAGTTCTTC. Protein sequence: CASSEGARYNEQFF.

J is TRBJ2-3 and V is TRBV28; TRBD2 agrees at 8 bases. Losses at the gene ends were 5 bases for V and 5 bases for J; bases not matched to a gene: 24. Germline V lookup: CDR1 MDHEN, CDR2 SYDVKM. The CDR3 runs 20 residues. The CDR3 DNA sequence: TGTGCCAGCAGTCCCGAGGGGGAGGGAATAGCGGGAAAGGGCCGAGATACGCAGTATTTT. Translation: CASSPEGEGIAGKGRDTQYF.

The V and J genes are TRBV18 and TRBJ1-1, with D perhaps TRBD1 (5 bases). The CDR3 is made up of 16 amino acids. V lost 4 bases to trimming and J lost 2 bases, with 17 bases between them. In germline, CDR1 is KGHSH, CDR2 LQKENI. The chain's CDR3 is CASSQTPTGPNTEAFF. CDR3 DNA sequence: TGTGCCAGCTCACAGACACCCACAGGACCCAACACTGAAGCTTTCTTT.

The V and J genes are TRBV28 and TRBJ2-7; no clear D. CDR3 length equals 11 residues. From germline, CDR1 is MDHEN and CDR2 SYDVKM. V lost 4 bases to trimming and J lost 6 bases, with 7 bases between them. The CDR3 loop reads CASSSLFEQYF. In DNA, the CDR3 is TGTGCCAGCAGTTCCCTCTTCGAGCAGTACTTC.

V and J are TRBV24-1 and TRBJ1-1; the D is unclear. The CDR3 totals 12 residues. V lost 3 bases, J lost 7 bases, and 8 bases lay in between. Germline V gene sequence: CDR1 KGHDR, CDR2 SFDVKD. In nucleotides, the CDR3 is TGTGCCACCAGTGATAACCAACTTGAAGCTTTCTTT. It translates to CATSDNQLEAFF.

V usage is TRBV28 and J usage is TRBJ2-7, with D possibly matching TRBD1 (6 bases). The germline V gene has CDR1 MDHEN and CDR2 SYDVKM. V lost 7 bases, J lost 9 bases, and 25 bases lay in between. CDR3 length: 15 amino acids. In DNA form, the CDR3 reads TGTGCCAGCACCTTGCAGGGGATCCCCTACGAGCGGCAGTACTTC. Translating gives CASTLQGIPYERQYF. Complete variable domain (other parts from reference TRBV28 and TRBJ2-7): DVKVTQSSRYLVKRTGEKVFLECVQDMDHENMFWYRQDPGLGLRLIYFSYDVKMKEKGDIPEGYSVSREKKERFSLILESASTNQTSMYLCASTLQGIPYERQYFGPGTRLTVT.

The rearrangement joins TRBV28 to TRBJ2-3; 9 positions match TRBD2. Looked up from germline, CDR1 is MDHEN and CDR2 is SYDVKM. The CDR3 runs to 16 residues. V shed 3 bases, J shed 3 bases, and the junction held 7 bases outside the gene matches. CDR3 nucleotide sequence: TGTGCCAGCAGTTTCTTCAGCGGGAGGAGAACAGATACGCAGTATTTT. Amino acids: CASSFFSGRRTDTQYF.

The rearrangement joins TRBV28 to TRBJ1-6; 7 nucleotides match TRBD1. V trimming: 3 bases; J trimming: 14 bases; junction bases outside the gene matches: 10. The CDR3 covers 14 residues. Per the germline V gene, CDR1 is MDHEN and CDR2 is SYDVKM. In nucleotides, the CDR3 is TGTGCCAGCAGTTTGCAGGGGGTGGGGATGGCCCTCCACTTT. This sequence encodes CASSLQGVGMALHF.

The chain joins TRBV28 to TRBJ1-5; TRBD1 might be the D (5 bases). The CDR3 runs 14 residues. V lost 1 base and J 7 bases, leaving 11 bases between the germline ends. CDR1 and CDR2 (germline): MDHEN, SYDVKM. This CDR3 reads CASSLSGGRQPQHF. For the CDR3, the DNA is TGTGCCAGCAGTTTATCCGGGGGAAGGCAGCCCCAGCATTTT.

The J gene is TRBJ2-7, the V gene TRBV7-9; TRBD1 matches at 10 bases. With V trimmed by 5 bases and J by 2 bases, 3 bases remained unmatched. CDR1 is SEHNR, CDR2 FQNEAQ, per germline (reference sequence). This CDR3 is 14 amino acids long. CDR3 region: CASSPGQGAYEQYF. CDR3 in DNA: TGTGCCAGCAGCCCCGGACAGGGGGCCTACGAGCAGTACTTC.

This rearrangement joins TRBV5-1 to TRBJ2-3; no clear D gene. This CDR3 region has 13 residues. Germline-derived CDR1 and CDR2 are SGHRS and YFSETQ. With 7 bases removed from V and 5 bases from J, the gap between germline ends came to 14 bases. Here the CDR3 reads CASRTEELDTQYF. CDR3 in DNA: TGCGCCAGCCGCACCGAGGAGTTAGATACGCAGTATTTT.

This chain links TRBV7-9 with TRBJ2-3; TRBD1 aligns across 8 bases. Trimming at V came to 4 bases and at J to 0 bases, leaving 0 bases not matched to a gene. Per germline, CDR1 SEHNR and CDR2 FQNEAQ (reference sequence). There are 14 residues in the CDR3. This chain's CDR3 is CASSWTGSTDTQYF. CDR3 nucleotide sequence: TGTGCCAGCAGCTGGACAGGGAGCACAGATACGCAGTATTTT.

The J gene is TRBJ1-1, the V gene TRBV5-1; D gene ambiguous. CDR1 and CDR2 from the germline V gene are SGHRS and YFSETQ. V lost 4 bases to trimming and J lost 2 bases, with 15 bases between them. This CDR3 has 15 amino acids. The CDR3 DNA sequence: TGCGCCAGCAGCCATAGTAGAGGAAGAAACACTGAAGCTTTCTTT. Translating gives CASSHSRGRNTEAFF.

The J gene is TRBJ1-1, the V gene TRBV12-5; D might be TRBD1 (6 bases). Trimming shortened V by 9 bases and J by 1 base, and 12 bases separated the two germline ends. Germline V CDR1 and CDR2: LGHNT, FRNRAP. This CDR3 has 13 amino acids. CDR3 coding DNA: TGTGCTAGCTCCGCAGGGGCGAACACTGAAGCTTTCTTT. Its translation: CASSAGANTEAFF.

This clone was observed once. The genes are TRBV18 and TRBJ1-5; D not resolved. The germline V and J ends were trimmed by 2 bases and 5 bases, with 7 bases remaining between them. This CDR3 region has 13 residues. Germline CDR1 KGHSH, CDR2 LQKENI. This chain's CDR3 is CASSPGPHQPQHF. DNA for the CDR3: TGTGCCAGCTCACCAGGGCCGCATCAGCCCCAGCATTTT.

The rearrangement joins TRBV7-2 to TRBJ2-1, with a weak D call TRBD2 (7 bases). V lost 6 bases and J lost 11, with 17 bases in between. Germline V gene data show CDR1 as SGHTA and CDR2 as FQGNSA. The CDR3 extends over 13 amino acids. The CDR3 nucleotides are TGTGCCAGCAGAGGGGGAGGGACGGGGAAGCAGTTCTTC. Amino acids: CASRGGGTGKQFF.

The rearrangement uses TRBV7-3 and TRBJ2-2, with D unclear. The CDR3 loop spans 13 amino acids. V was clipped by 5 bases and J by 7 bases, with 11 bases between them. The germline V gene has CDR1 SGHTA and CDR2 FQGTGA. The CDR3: CASSRSHGGELFF. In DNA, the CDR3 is TGTGCCAGCAGCCGGAGTCACGGCGGGGAGCTGTTTTTT.

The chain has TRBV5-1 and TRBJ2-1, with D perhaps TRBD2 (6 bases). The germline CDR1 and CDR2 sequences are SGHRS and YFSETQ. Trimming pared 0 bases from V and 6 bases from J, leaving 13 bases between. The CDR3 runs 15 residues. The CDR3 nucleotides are TGCGCCAGCAGCTTGGAAAGACTAGGTCGCAATGAGCAGTTCTTC. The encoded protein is CASSLERLGRNEQFF.